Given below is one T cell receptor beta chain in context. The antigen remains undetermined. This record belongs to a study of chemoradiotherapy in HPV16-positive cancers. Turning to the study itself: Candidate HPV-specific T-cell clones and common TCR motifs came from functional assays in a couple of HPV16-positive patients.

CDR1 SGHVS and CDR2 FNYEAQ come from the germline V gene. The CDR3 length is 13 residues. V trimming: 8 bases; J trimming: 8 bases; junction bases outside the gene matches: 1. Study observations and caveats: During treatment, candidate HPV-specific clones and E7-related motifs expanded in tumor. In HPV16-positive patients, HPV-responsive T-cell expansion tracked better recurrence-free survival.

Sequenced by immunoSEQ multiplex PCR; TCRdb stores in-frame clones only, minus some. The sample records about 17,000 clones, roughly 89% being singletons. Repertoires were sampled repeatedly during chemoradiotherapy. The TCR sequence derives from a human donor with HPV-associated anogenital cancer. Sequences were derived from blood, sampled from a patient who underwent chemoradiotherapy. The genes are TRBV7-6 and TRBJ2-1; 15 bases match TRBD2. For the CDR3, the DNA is TGTGCCAGCGGACTAGCGGGGGGGCATGAGCAGTTCTTC. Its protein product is CASGLAGGHEQFF. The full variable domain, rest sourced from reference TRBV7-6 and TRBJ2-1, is GAGVSQSPRYKVTKRGQDVALRCDPISGHVSLYWYRQALGQGPEFLTYFNYEAQQDKSGLPNDRFSAERPEGSISTLTIQRTEQRDSAMYRCASGLAGGHEQFFGPGTRLTVL.